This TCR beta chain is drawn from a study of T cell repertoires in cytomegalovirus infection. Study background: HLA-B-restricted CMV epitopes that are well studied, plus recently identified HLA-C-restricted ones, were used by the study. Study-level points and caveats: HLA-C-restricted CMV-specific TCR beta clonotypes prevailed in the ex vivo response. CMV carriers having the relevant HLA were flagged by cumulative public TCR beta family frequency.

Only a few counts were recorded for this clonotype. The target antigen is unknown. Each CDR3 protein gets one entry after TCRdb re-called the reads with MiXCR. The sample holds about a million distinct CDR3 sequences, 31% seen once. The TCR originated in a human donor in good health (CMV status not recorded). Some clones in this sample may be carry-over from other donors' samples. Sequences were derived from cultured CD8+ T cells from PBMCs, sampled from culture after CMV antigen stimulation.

The CDR3 region is CASSLAGTTYEQYV. The CDR3 region has the DNA TGTGCCAGCAGCTTGGCCGGGACAACCTACGAGCAGTACGTC. The genes are TRBV7-2 and TRBJ2-7, with D possibly TRBD1 on 6 matching bases. V was clipped by 3 bases and J by 2 bases, with 11 bases between them. Germline V gene sequence: CDR1 SGHTA, CDR2 FQGNSA. The CDR3 is 14 amino acids.